Described below is a single T cell receptor (beta chain) sequence and its context. Its binding antigen is unknown. No base quality information exists; no much larger clone differs at one position. Sequences MRHNA (CDR1) and SNTAGT (CDR2) are obtained from the germline V gene. V is trimmed back by 4 bases and J by 3 bases, and the junction contains 2 bases that no gene match accounts for. From cysteine to phenylalanine, the CDR3 is 15 amino acids long. Kept here is only the CDR3 DNA, which spans 45 bases and is read in frame from base 1. TCR beta repertoires were profiled from peripheral blood of 10 to 15 young patients with multiple sclerosis to demonstrate the VDJtools post-analysis software. The multiple sclerosis patients were children and adolescents between roughly 6 and 17 years of age. The entry originates in a study of post-analysis software for immune sequencing data (dated by TCRdb to about 2015). For the study in its entirety: Relapsing-remitting, secondary progressive and progressive-relapsing multiple sclerosis were recorded as disease courses, and subtype annotation was lacking for some patients. The patient repertoires were compared against approximately eleven previously published healthy control repertoires obtained from donors aged about 6 to 27 years. A subset of samples was prepared in parallel using single-end sample barcoding, then pooled and co-amplified after Illumina adapter ligation.

Findings and caveats that apply to the study as a whole: Normalized Chao1 diversity was significantly lower in multiple sclerosis patients than controls, suggesting substantial peripheral T-cell clonal expansion. The multiple sclerosis patient group was slightly younger than the control group. Direct clustering with F measure revealed strong co-clustering of samples prepared in the same batch, which led to a batch-effect correction. Patients showed significantly higher frequencies than controls for roughly five TRBV segments, among them TRBV5-6, TRBV5-1 and TRBV20-1.

The receptor library was made with PCR. TCRdb names Illumina HiSeq 2500 as the instrument used. Unique molecular identifiers were incorporated into TCR beta cDNA libraries to reduce PCR and sequencing biases. Some 500,000 cDNA molecules were obtained per 1 to 10 million input T cells, so each molecule approximated one T cell. The patient libraries were prepared and sequenced using the same protocol as the earlier healthy control dataset. Samples belonging to the same batch were prepared together, multiplexed and sequenced on a shared HiSeq lane. The source study handled its data this way. Raw barcoded reads were processed with MIGEC, discarding single-read molecular identifier groups before consensus assembly and CDR3 extraction. Clonotype tables were post-analysed with VDJtools, normalizing diversity by down-sampling all datasets to the smallest sample size. In repertoire overlap clustering, CDR3 amino acid sequences, but not nucleotide sequences, were matched to correct batch-related cross-sample contamination. Using fastp trimming at Q25 and MiXCR clonotype assembly, TCRdb reanalyzed the public sequencing data and kept in-frame beta chains. All rows with the same CDR3 protein become a single entry with the most common DNA and genes. TCRdb, rather than the study authors, made the V and J calls. The sample yields under 650,000 distinct CDR3 sequences; 44% were counted once. The top ten clones comprise 1.5% to 2% of the sample.

This sequence uses TRBV6-4 and TRBJ2-2, with 10 central nucleotides matching TRBD2. The specimen sequenced was blood. The receptor was isolated from a girl between 10 and 17 years old with multiple sclerosis. At the DNA level, the sequence is TGTGCCAGCAGTGGGACTAGCGGATACACCGGGGAGCTGTTTTTT. Translation gives CASSGTSGYTGELFF.